This T cell receptor (beta chain) is from a study of shared clonotypes between healthy human individuals. Only one count was recorded for this clone. Its antigen is not identified. The study, taken as a whole, reports: Enrolling few donors narrowed the genetic and exposure-history diversity that was represented. Larger estimated richness was generally seen in naive subsets than in memory subsets.

It was about 180 ng DNA, tens of thousands of T cell genomes, that sorted-subset replicate PCRs used. Libraries were prepared by immunoSEQ multiplex PCR; TCRdb keeps only in-frame clonotypes and omits some of them. The data hold hundreds of thousands of clones, with about 96% observed a single time. The sample taken for sequencing was naive CD4+ T cells sorted from blood. As to subset: CD45RA+ positively selected. This receptor was taken from a woman in her thirties in good health.

The chain's CDR3 is CASSLSAQETQYF. CDR3 coding DNA: TGTGCCAGCTCACTCTCAGCTCAAGAGACCCAGTACTTC. The chain links TRBV18 to TRBJ2-5; no clear D gene. Germline lookup yields CDR1 KGHSH and CDR2 LQKENI. The ends were cut back, 4 bases at V and 2 bases at J, with 8 bases in the middle. There are 13 residues in the CDR3.